This entry lists 22 T cell receptor beta chains sequenced from one sample in a study of blood T cell repertoires in COVID-19. TCRdb's copy holds only in-frame clones and misses some; the assay was immunoSEQ multiplex PCR. The sample records 250,000 to 350,000 clones, about 90% being singletons. Sequences were obtained from peripheral blood. The receptors derive from a woman in her twenties or thirties with COVID-19, enrolled during active disease.

The CDR3 loop reads CSVESGNSYEQYF. The CDR3, as DNA: TGCAGCGTTGAGAGCGGAAACTCCTACGAGCAGTACTTC. The chain is built from TRBV29-1 and TRBJ2-7, with a weak D call TRBD2 (5 bases). The germline V gene encodes CDR1 SQVTM and CDR2 ANQGSEA. V lost 3 bases to trimming and J lost 0 bases, with 9 bases between them. The CDR3 loop spans 13 amino acids.

The chain couples TRBV28 to TRBJ2-2; D might be TRBD2 (6 bases). This CDR3 region has 15 residues. V dropped 5 bases and J dropped 6 bases, with 16 bases sitting between them. The germline gives CDR1 MDHEN, CDR2 SYDVKM. Here the CDR3 reads CASSPGDRFPGELFF. CDR3 coding DNA: TGTGCCAGCAGTCCGGGGGACCGGTTTCCCGGGGAGCTGTTTTTT.

The chain combines TRBV19 with TRBJ1-1; TRBD1 is a possible D gene (6 bases). The CDR3 spans 14 residues. Germline CDR1 is LNHDA and CDR2 is SQIVND (reference sequence). V gave up 5 bases and J gave up 1 base, with 11 bases separating them. CDR3 residues: CASSPPTGNTEAFF. CDR3 nucleotide sequence: TGTGCCAGTAGTCCCCCGACAGGGAACACTGAAGCTTTCTTT. Complete variable domain (other parts from reference TRBV19 and TRBJ1-1): DGGITQSPKYLFRKEGQNVTLSCEQNLNHDAMYWYRQDPGQGLRLIYYSQIVNDFQKGDIAEGYSVSREKKESFPLTVTSAQKNPTAFYLCASSPPTGNTEAFFGQGTRLTVV.

The genes are TRBV5-8 and TRBJ2-7, with TRBD2 matching 10 bases. Germline V lookup: CDR1 SGHTS, CDR2 YDEGEE. The V gene end was trimmed by 4 bases and the J gene end by 7 bases; junction bases not matched to a gene: 14. The CDR3 is made up of 16 amino acids. The CDR3, as DNA: TGTGCCAGCAGCCCTCGCGGGACTAGCGTACCTTGGGAGCAGTACTTC. Translation gives CASSPRGTSVPWEQYF.

The chain joins TRBV7-9 to TRBJ2-1; a weak D match, TRBD1 (6 bases). Germline V gene sequence: CDR1 SEHNR, CDR2 FQNEAQ (reference sequence). This CDR3 has 15 amino acids. V shed 4 bases and J shed 8 bases, with 18 bases lying between them. This CDR3 is CASSWDGEGHDEQFF. In DNA, the CDR3 is TGTGCCAGCAGCTGGGACGGAGAGGGACACGATGAGCAGTTCTTC.

The chain is built from TRBV9 and TRBJ1-3; the D gene is possibly TRBD1 (5 bases). CDR3 length: 15 amino acids. Germline V gene lookup returns CDR1 SGDLS and CDR2 YYNGEE. V was trimmed by 0 bases and J by 1 base, leaving 8 bases between them. The CDR3 region is CASSVEGWSGNTIYF. In DNA form, the CDR3 reads TGTGCCAGCAGCGTAGAGGGGTGGTCTGGAAACACCATATATTTT.

The chain couples TRBV11-3 to TRBJ1-2, with TRBD1 as a possible D gene (6 bases). Germline assignment: CDR1 SGHNT and CDR2 YENEEA. This CDR3 has 16 residues. V was clipped by 2 bases and J by 4 bases, with 17 bases between them. The CDR3 region is CASSLPSWTEVYGYTF. The CDR3 nucleotides are TGTGCCAGCAGCTTACCCTCTTGGACAGAAGTCTATGGCTACACCTTC.

The genes are TRBV30 and TRBJ2-5; 9 nucleotides align to TRBD1. Per germline, CDR1 GTSNPN and CDR2 SVGIG (reference sequence). V was clipped by 3 bases and J by 9 bases; unmatched bases: 8. The CDR3 loop spans 13 amino acids. The CDR3, as DNA: TGTGCCTGGAGGCGACAGGGGGTCGGGGCCCAGTACTTC. Translating it yields CAWRRQGVGAQYF.

This chain joins TRBV10-3 and TRBJ1-5; 10 positions agree with TRBD1. Looked up from germline, CDR1 is ENHRY and CDR2 is SYGVKD. This CDR3 region has 14 residues. The V and J ends lost 6 bases and 6 bases, in that order; junction bases with no gene match: 5. DNA for the CDR3: TGTGCCATCAGGGATGGGACAGGGGCTCAGCCCCAGCATTTT. Residues: CAIRDGTGAQPQHF.

The chain couples TRBV5-1 to TRBJ2-7; TRBD2 matches 11 bases. The CDR3 sequence is 16 residues long. The germline V gene encodes CDR1 SGHRS and CDR2 YFSETQ. V lost 4 bases, J lost 4 bases, and 10 bases stayed unmatched. CDR3: CASSGGTTSGAYEQYF. As DNA, the CDR3 is TGCGCCAGCAGCGGTGGGACGACTAGCGGGGCATACGAGCAGTACTTC. Filled out from reference TRBV5-1 and TRBJ2-7, the complete variable domain reads KAGVTQTPRYLIKTRGQQVTLSCSPISGHRSVSWYQQTPGQGLQFLFEYFSETQRNKGNFPGRFSGRQFSNSRSEMNVSTLELGDSALYLCASSGGTTSGAYEQYFGPGTRLTVT.

CDR3 DNA: TGTGCCAGCAGTGTGGGGGGGAACGAAAAACTGTTTTTT. This gives the protein CASSVGGNEKLFF. V usage is TRBV25-1 and J usage is TRBJ1-4; D perhaps matches TRBD1 (5 bases). The CDR3 runs to 13 residues. V lost 4 bases and J lost 8, with 11 bases in between. In germline, CDR1 is MGHDK, CDR2 SYGVNS.

The rearrangement joins TRBV2 to TRBJ1-4, with TRBD1 matching 8 bases. The CDR3 covers 17 residues. Per the germline V gene, CDR1 is SNHLY and CDR2 is FYNNEI. Losses at the gene ends were 2 bases for V and 4 bases for J; bases not matched to a gene: 9. CDR3 nucleotide sequence: TGTGCCAGCAGTGAAATCCCGGGACAGGCGGTTAATGAAAAACTGTTTTTT. Translated: CASSEIPGQAVNEKLFF. The full variable domain, its missing parts supplied by reference TRBV2 and TRBJ1-4, is EPEVTQTPSHQVTQMGQEVILRCVPISNHLYFYWYRQILGQKVEFLVSFYNNEISEKSEIFDDQFSVERPDGSNFTLKIRSTKLEDSAMYFCASSEIPGQAVNEKLFFGSGTQLSVL.

The J gene is TRBJ2-3, the V gene TRBV24-1, with D perhaps matching TRBD2 (6 bases). Germline-derived CDR1 and CDR2 are KGHDR and SFDVKD. The CDR3 contains 13 residues. V was pared by 4 bases and J by 4 bases, with 8 bases between. The CDR3 is CATSDGSSDTQYF. DNA for the CDR3: TGTGCCACCAGTGACGGGAGTTCAGATACGCAGTATTTT.

The rearrangement joins TRBV19 to TRBJ2-2; 8 bases are shared with TRBD1. The junction had 2 bases not matched to a gene; V was cut back by 2 bases and J by 6 bases. The CDR3 extends over 14 amino acids. Germline CDR1 LNHDA, CDR2 SQIVND (reference sequence). In DNA form, the CDR3 reads TGTGCCAGTAGTATACGGACAGGGCCCGGGGAGCTGTTTTTT. Translation: CASSIRTGPGELFF.

This chain connects TRBV5-1 to TRBJ2-7, with TRBD1 as a possible D gene (5 bases). The germline gives CDR1 SGHRS, CDR2 YFSETQ. V lost 3 bases to trimming and J lost 4 bases, with 20 bases between them. The CDR3 sequence is 16 residues long. The CDR3 loop is CASSSLWGHLMYEQYF. In nucleotides, the CDR3 is TGCGCCAGCAGCTCCCTTTGGGGCCACCTCATGTACGAGCAGTACTTC.

V gene TRBV24-1 combines with J gene TRBJ2-1; the match to TRBD2 covers 11 bases. The length of the CDR3 is 17 residues. The V and J ends lost 3 bases and 2 bases, in that order; junction bases with no gene match: 5. In germline, CDR1 is KGHDR, CDR2 SFDVKD. CDR3 sequence: CATSDTSGRFTYNEQFF. The CDR3 DNA follows: TGTGCCACCAGTGATACTAGCGGGAGATTTACCTACAATGAGCAGTTCTTC.

This chain joins TRBV4-3 and TRBJ2-1, with D possibly matching TRBD1 (6 bases). The CDR3 runs 15 residues. Germline loops: CDR1 LGHNA, CDR2 YSLEER. Trimming took 0 bases from V and 8 from J, leaving 14 bases between them. The CDR3 DNA follows: TGCGCCAGCAGCCAAGATGGGGTCAGGGGAGATGAGCAGTTCTTC. Residues: CASSQDGVRGDEQFF.

This sequence joins TRBV12-3 or TRBV12-4 and TRBJ2-5, with 7 bases lining up with TRBD1. The CDR3 contains 13 residues. V was pared by 3 bases and J by 3 bases, with 1 base of the junction left unmatched. The CDR3 protein is CASSFGTEETQYF. The CDR3 region has the DNA TGTGCCAGCAGTTTTGGGACAGAAGAGACCCAGTACTTC.

V usage is TRBV11-2 and J usage is TRBJ2-1; D unresolved. The germline V gene has CDR1 SGHAT and CDR2 FQNNGV. The CDR3 has 15 amino acids. Trimming left V 0 bases short and J 1 base short, with 7 bases between. The CDR3 is CASSLEFGSYNEQFF. The DNA for the CDR3 is TGTGCCAGCAGCTTAGAATTCGGTTCCTACAATGAGCAGTTCTTC.

The J gene is TRBJ2-7, the V gene TRBV2, with 7 positions matching TRBD1. Germline CDR1 and CDR2: SNHLY and FYNNEI. This CDR3 is built from 13 residues. Germline trimming cut 8 bases from V and 3 bases from J; bases unmatched to any gene: 7. CDR3 in DNA: TGTGCCAGCCGGGCTACAGGGGTCTACGAGCAGTACTTC. Encoded protein: CASRATGVYEQYF.

V is TRBV30 and J is TRBJ2-1; the match to TRBD2 covers 8 bases. CDR3 size: 16 residues. V was clipped by 2 bases and J by 3 bases; unmatched bases: 9. CDR1 and CDR2 from the germline V gene are GTSNPN and SVGIG (reference sequence). Written as DNA, the CDR3 is TGTGCCTGGAGTCTAAGAGCGGGAGCTTACTACAATGAGCAGTTCTTC. Residues: CAWSLRAGAYYNEQFF.

The rearrangement links TRBV30 to TRBJ1-4; 8 bases agree with TRBD1. The germline V gene encodes CDR1 GTSNPN and CDR2 SVGIG (reference sequence). With V trimmed by 7 bases and J by 8 bases, 12 bases remained unmatched. The CDR3 spans 14 residues. CDR3 sequence reads: CASPTGTGGEKLFF. DNA for the CDR3: TGTGCCTCCCCCACCGGGACAGGTGGCGAAAAACTGTTTTTT.